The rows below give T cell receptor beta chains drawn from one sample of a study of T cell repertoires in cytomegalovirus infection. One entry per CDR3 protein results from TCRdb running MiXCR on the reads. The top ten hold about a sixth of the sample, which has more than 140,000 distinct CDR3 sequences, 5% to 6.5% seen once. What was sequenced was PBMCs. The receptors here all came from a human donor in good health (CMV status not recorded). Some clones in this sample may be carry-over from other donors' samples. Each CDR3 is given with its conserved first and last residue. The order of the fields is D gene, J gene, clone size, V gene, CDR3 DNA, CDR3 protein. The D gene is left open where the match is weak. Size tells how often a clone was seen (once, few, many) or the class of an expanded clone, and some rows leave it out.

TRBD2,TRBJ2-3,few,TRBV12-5,TGTGCTAGTGGTTTGGTAGTAGCGGGGGGGATCACAGATACGCAGTATTTT,CASGLVVAGGITDTQYF
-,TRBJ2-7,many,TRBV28,TGTGCCAGCAGTCGAGAGCAGAACGAGCAGTACTTC,CASSREQNEQYF
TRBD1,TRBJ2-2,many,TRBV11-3,TGTGCCAGCAGCCTCCGGACAGGGAACACCGGGGAGCTGTTTTTT,CASSLRTGNTGELFF
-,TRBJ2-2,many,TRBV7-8,TGTGCCAGCAGGCGGAGTACAGGGCGGAACACCGGGGAGCTGTTTTTT,CASRRSTGRNTGELFF
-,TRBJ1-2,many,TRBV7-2,TGTGCCAGCAGCTTAGCGCACGCTAACTATGGCTACACCTTC,CASSLAHANYGYTF
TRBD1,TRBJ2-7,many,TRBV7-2,TGTGCCAGCAGCTCGGGACAGCCACCCTACGAGCAGTACTTC,CASSSGQPPYEQYF
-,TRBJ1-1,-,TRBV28,TGTGCCAGCCTAAACCCGGTGGAAGCTTTCTTT,CASLNPVEAFF
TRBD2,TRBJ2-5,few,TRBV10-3,TGTGCCGTGCACTCCCCGGGACTAGAAGAGACCCAGTACTTC,CAVHSPGLEETQYF
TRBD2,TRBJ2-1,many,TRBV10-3,TGTGCCATTGGACTAGCGGGGAACAATGAGCAGTTCTTC,CAIGLAGNNEQFF
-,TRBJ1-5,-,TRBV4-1,TGCGCCAGCAGCCAAGGACAGGCAATTCGGCGCAATCAGCCCCAGCATTTT,CASSQGQAIRRNQPQHF
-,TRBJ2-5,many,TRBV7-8,TGTGCCAGCAGCTTAAACCGAGTCGAAGGGGGATACTTC,CASSLNRVEGGYF
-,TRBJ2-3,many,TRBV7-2,TGTGCCAGCAGCTCCACGGGTTTATCCGTTGTTACGCAGTATTTT,CASSSTGLSVVTQYF
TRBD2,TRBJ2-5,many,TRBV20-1,TGCAGTCCGGGACTAGCGGCAGAGACCCAGTACTTC,CSPGLAAETQYF
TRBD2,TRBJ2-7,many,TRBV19,TGTGCCAGTAGTAGGACTAGCGGGGGTTACGAGCAGTACTTC,CASSRTSGGYEQYF
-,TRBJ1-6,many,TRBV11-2,TGTGCCAGCAGCTTAGCAGAGGACAGATTTTCACCCCTCCACTTT,CASSLAEDRFSPLHF
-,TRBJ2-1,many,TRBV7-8,TGTGCCAGCAGCTTAGTGGTGACAGAGTGGAACAATGAGCAGTTCTTC,CASSLVVTEWNNEQFF
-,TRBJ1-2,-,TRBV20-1,TGCAGTGATGGCGCCCTTAACTATGGCTACACCTTC,CSDGALNYGYTF
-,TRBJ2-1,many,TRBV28,TGTGCCAGCAGTTTATTCCGAGATGAGCAGTTCTTC,CASSLFRDEQFF
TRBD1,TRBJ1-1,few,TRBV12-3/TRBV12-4,TGTGCCAGCAGTTTCTCGGGCTACAGGGGAGCTTTCTTT,CASSFSGYRGAFF
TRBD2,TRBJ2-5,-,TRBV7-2,TGTGCCAGCAGCTTAGCGTCGGGGGGGTTCCAAGAGACCCAGTACTTC,CASSLASGGFQETQYF
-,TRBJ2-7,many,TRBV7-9,TGTGCCAGCAGCAGGGGGGCGACAGAAACCTACGAGCAGTACTTC,CASSRGATETYEQYF
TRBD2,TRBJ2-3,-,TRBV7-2,TGTGCCAGCACCTCCGGCCGAGGGGCCCCGTGGGAGGGTACGCAGTATTTT,CASTSGRGAPWEGTQYF
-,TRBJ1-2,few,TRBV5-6,TGTGCCAGCAATGAGAGGGGCTACTATGGCTACACCTTC,CASNERGYYGYTF
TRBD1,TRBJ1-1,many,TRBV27,TGTGCCAGCAGTTTCAGGGGGCAAGGGACTGAAGCTTTCTTT,CASSFRGQGTEAFF
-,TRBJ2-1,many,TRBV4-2,TGTGCCAGCAGCCAAGTTGGAGGGGGCCTCTACAATGAGCAGTTCTTC,CASSQVGGGLYNEQFF
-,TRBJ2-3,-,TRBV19,TGTGCCAGTAGTATATTGGCGGGGGCCGTCACAGATACGCAGTATTTT,CASSILAGAVTDTQYF
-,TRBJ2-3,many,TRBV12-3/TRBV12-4,TGTGCCAGCAGCTACACGCAAGATACGCAGTATTTT,CASSYTQDTQYF
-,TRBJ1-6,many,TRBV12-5,TGTGCTAGTGGTGAGGATCAGGGGCACAATTCACCCCTCCACTTT,CASGEDQGHNSPLHF
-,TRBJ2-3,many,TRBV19,TGTGCCAGTAGTATCCAGGGGAACCCTGCAAGAACAGATACGCAGTATTTT,CASSIQGNPARTDTQYF
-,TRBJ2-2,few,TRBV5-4,TGTGCCAGCAGCCTTATAAAGGGGTACACCGGGGAGCTGTTTTTT,CASSLIKGYTGELFF
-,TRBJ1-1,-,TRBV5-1,TGCGCCAGCAGCTCACGACCACAGGGAAACGGGGTGAACACTGAAGCTTTCTTT,CASSSRPQGNGVNTEAFF
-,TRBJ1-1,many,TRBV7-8,TGTGCCAGCAGCTTAGCCTCCGGGACCTTGAACACTGAAGCTTTCTTT,CASSLASGTLNTEAFF
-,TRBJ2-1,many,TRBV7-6,TGTGCCAGCAGCTTAGAAGCGACAGCTTACAATGAGCAGTTCTTC,CASSLEATAYNEQFF
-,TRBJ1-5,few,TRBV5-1,TGCGCCAGCAGCTTGTTACGCGGTCAGCCCCAGCATTTT,CASSLLRGQPQHF
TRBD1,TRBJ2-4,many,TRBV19,TGTGCCAGTAGTACCCCCCCATGGACAGGAGTCAACATTCAGTACTTC,CASSTPPWTGVNIQYF
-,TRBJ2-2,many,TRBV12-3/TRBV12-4,TGTGCCAGCAGCGCCTTGTCGTTTGGGGATGTCGGGGAGCTGTTTTTT,CASSALSFGDVGELFF
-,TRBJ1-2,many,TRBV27,TGTGCCAGCAAAAGCGCACAGAGACTCTATGGCTACACCTTC,CASKSAQRLYGYTF
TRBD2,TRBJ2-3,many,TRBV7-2,TGTGCCAGCAGCACTCGGACTAGCGGGGGCCCTACAGATACGCAGTATTTT,CASSTRTSGGPTDTQYF
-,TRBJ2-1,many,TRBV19,TGTGCCAGTAGACGGGACGGCTACAACAATGAGCAGTTCTTC,CASRRDGYNNEQFF
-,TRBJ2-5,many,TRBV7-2,TGTGCCAGCAGCTTATTGATCGGGCCCCAGTACTTC,CASSLLIGPQYF
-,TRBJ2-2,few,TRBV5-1,TGCGCCAGCAGCTTAGGACGGGGAGGCACCGGGGAGCTGTTTTTT,CASSLGRGGTGELFF
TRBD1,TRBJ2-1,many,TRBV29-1,TGCAGCGTTGTCGGACAGGGAGTCAATGAGCAGTTCTTC,CSVVGQGVNEQFF
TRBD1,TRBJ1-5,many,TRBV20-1,TGCAGTGCTAGAGCCGGGACAGTCGCTCAGCCCCAGCATTTT,CSARAGTVAQPQHF
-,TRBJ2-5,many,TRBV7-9,TGTGCCAGCAGGGGCACAGGGAACCCCTGGGGGACCCAGTACTTC,CASRGTGNPWGTQYF
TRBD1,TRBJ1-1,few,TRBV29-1,TGCAGCGTTGAAACCGGGACAGGGCGGACTGAAGCTTTCTTT,CSVETGTGRTEAFF